The source of this T cell receptor (beta chain) is a study of cytomegalovirus exposure and HLA in healthy donors. Notes on the study in general: In a later analysis, at a false discovery rate of 0.05, about 15,000 TCR beta sequences were associated with HLA alleles. Cytomegalovirus association was assigned to approximately 160 TCR beta chains.

Researchers ran the PCR with 60 Vbeta and 13 Jbeta primers. The protocol was immunoSEQ multiplex PCR, while the TCRdb copy is restricted to in-frame clones and leaves out a portion. The sample includes approximately 150,000 clones, more than 75% of them seen just once. Nominally healthy donors were sampled, though unrecorded immune exposures were likely. Worth noting for this clone: Its specificity is not known.

Sequenced material: PBMCs. This receptor was identified in a man aged 18 to 35 in good health and CMV-seropositive.

CDR3: CASSFRDEQYF. The CDR3 DNA sequence: TGTGCCAGCAGCTTCCGTGACGAGCAGTACTTC. This chain uses TRBV7-9 with TRBJ2-7; D is unresolved. Germline lookup yields CDR1 SEHNR and CDR2 FQNEAQ (reference sequence). Trimming cost V 3 bases and J 5 bases, with 5 bases left between them. This CDR3 has 11 amino acids.